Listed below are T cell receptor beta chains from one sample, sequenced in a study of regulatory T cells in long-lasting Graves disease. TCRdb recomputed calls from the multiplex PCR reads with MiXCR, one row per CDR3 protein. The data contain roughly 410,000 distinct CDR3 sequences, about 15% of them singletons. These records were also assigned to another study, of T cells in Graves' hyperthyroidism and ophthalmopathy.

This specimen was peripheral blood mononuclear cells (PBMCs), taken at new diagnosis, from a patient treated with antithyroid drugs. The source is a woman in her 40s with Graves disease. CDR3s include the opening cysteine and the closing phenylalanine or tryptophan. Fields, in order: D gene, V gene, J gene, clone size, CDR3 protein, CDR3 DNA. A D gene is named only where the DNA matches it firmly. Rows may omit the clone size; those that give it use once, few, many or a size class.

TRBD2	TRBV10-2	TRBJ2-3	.	CASSEVAGGRTDTQYF	TGCGCCAGCAGTGAAGTAGCGGGAGGGCGTACAGATACGCAGTATTTT
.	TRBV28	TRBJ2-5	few	CASSAGGETQYF	TGTGCCAGCAGTGCAGGGGGGGAGACCCAGTACTTC
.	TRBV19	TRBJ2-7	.	CASSQGRGQDYEQYF	TGTGCCAGTAGTCAGGGCCGGGGGCAGGACTACGAGCAGTACTTC
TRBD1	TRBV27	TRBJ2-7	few	CASSKGALYEQYF	TGTGCCAGCAGTAAGGGGGCCCTATACGAGCAGTACTTC
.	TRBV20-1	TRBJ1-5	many	CSAPIGGAQSQPQHF	TGCAGTGCACCTATTGGAGGGGCGCAGAGTCAGCCCCAGCATTTT
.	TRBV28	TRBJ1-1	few	CASSVQSRLAEAFF	TGTGCCAGCAGTGTCCAATCTAGGTTGGCTGAAGCTTTCTTT
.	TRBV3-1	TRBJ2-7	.	CASSQDGGQPNEQYF	TGTGCCAGCAGCCAAGATGGGGGCCAGCCCAACGAGCAGTACTTC
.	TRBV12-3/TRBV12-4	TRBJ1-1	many	CASSLNGANTEAFF	TGTGCCAGCAGTTTAAATGGGGCGAACACTGAAGCTTTCTTT
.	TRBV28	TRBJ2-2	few	CASSLRQGWEFGTGELFF	TGTGCCAGCAGTTTGCGGCAGGGTTGGGAATTTGGCACCGGGGAGCTGTTTTTT
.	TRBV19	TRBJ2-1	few	CASSISGPYNEQFF	TGTGCCAGTAGTATTAGCGGTCCCTACAATGAGCAGTTCTTC
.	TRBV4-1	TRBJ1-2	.	CASSQVGRGMDYGYTF	TGCGCCAGCAGCCAAGTCGGTCGGGGGATGGACTATGGCTACACCTTC
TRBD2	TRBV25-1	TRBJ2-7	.	CASSVSLAGAREQYF	TGTGCCAGCAGTGTATCCCTAGCGGGTGCCAGGGAGCAGTACTTC
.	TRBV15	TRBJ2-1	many	CATSRVVGVAEQFF	TGTGCCACCAGCAGAGTTGTAGGGGTGGCTGAGCAGTTCTTC
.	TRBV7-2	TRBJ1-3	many	CASSYRGPSGNTIYF	TGTGCCAGCAGCTATAGGGGACCCTCTGGAAACACCATATATTTT
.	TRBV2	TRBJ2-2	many	CASSEAPGDTGELFF	TGTGCCAGCAGTGAAGCGCCAGGGGACACCGGGGAGCTGTTTTTT
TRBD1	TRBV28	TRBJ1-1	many	CASRTYRDRAFF	TGTGCCAGCAGAACATACCGGGACAGGGCTTTCTTT
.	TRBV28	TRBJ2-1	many	CASSPPPGSTEFYNEQFF	TGTGCCAGCAGTCCTCCCCCCGGGTCCACGGAATTCTACAATGAGCAGTTCTTC
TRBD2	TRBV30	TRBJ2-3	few	CAWEVAGGTDTQYF	TGTGCCTGGGAAGTAGCGGGAGGGACAGATACGCAGTATTTT
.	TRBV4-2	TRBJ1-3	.	CASSLSRDVSGNTIYF	TGTGCCAGCAGCCTGAGCAGGGATGTGAGTGGAAACACCATATATTTT
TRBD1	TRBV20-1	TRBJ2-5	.	CSGGQEQETQYF	TGCAGTGGGGGACAGGAGCAAGAGACCCAGTACTTC
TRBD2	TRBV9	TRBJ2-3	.	CASSVGRGTVGTDTQYF	TGTGCCAGCAGCGTAGGGCGGGGGACGGTCGGCACAGATACGCAGTATTTT
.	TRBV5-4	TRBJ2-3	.	CASSPGTELTTDTQYF	TGTGCCAGCAGCCCAGGGACCGAATTAACGACAGATACGCAGTATTTT
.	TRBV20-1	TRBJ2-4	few	CSASPGQRVAKNIQYF	TGCAGTGCTAGCCCGGGACAAAGGGTAGCCAAAAACATTCAGTACTTC
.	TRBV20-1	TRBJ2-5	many	CSARDQRGGETQYF	TGCAGTGCTAGAGATCAACGGGGTGGGGAGACCCAGTACTTC
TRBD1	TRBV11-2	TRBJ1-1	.	CASSLAPGGDRLEAFF	TGTGCCAGCAGCTTAGCGCCAGGGGGCGACCGCTTGGAAGCTTTCTTT
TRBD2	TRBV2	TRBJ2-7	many	CASRHVGGAADEQYF	TGTGCCAGCAGACATGTCGGGGGGGCGGCGGACGAGCAGTACTTC
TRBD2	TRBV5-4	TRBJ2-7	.	CASSLAGVSGRREQYF	TGTGCCAGCAGCTTGGCCGGGGTTAGCGGGAGGAGAGAGCAGTACTTC
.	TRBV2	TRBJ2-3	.	CASTRTAFTDTQYF	TGTGCCAGCACCCGAACCGCCTTCACGGATACGCAGTATTTT
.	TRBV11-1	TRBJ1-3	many	CASSSPGAGSGNTIYF	TGTGCCAGCAGCAGCCCCGGCGCGGGCTCTGGAAACACCATATATTTT
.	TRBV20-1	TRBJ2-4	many	CSACRGQGLRETKNIQYF	TGCAGTGCTTGCCGAGGGCAGGGGCTAAGAGAAACCAAAAACATTCAGTACTTC
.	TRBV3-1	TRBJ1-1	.	CASSRGHREAEAFF	TGTGCCAGCAGCCGGGGACACAGGGAGGCTGAAGCTTTCTTT
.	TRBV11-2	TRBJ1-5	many	CASSLDGNQPQHF	TGTGCCAGCAGCTTAGACGGCAATCAGCCCCAGCATTTT
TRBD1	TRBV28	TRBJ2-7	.	CASSSRDRASSYEQYF	TGTGCCAGCAGTTCCAGGGACAGGGCCAGCTCCTACGAGCAGTACTTC
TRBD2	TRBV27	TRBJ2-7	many	CASSPIGPGLANYEQYF	TGTGCCAGCAGTCCGATTGGGCCGGGACTAGCGAACTACGAGCAGTACTTC
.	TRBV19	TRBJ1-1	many	CASGQNTEAFF	TGTGCCAGTGGACAGAACACTGAAGCTTTCTTT
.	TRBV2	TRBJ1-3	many	CASTRTGGLSGNTIYF	TGTGCCAGCACCAGAACGGGGGGACTCTCTGGAAACACCATATATTTT
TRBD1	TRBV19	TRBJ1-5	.	CASSTGGGRNQPQHF	TGTGCCAGTAGTACAGGGGGCGGTCGCAATCAGCCCCAGCATTTT
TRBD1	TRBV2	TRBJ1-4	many	CASSDPGQVNEKLFF	TGTGCCAGCAGCGACCCGGGACAGGTGAATGAAAAACTGTTTTTT
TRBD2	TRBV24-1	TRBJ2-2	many	CATSDIPGTRGPGELFF	TGTGCCACCAGTGATATCCCCGGGACTAGAGGTCCCGGGGAGCTGTTTTTT
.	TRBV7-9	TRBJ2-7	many	CASSLGGGVPEQYF	TGTGCCAGCAGCTTAGGGGGCGGGGTCCCCGAGCAGTACTTC
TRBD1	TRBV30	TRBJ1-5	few	CAWSVDRASNQPQHF	TGTGCCTGGAGTGTAGACAGGGCGAGCAATCAGCCCCAGCATTTT
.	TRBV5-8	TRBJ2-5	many	CASSRPGASLGTQYF	TGTGCCAGCAGCCGCCCAGGGGCCTCCCTAGGGACCCAGTACTTC
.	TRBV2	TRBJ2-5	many	CASDPGVRETQYF	TGTGCCAGCGACCCGGGAGTGCGAGAGACCCAGTACTTC
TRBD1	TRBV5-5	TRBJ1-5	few	CASSVRDRDWYSNQPQHF	TGTGCCAGCAGCGTACGGGACAGGGACTGGTATAGCAATCAGCCCCAGCATTTT
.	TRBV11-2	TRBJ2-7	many	CASSLDELATYEQYF	TGTGCCAGCAGCTTGGATGAGCTAGCAACCTACGAGCAGTACTTC
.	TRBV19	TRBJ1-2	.	CASSIVLYLPPNYGYTF	TGTGCCAGTAGTATCGTATTGTACTTACCTCCTAACTATGGCTACACCTTC
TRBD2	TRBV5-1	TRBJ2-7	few	CASSLAGREGLNEQYF	TGCGCCAGCAGCTTGGCCGGGCGGGAGGGCCTCAACGAGCAGTACTTC
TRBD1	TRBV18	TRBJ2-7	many	CASSLRQGPYEQYF	TGTGCCAGCTCACTGCGACAGGGGCCCTACGAGCAGTACTTC
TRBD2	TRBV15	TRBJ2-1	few	CATSGTSGLNEQFF	TGTGCCACCTCCGGGACTAGCGGCCTCAATGAGCAGTTCTTC
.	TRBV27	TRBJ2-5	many	CASSALPGRDQETQYF	TGTGCCAGCAGTGCCCTACCGGGACGCGATCAAGAGACCCAGTACTTC
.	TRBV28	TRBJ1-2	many	CASSSGVGYGYTF	TGTGCCAGCAGTTCGGGGGTAGGCTATGGCTACACCTTC
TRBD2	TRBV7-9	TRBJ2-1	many	CASSPISGRSSYNEQFF	TGTGCCAGCAGCCCAATTAGCGGGAGAAGCTCCTACAATGAGCAGTTCTTC
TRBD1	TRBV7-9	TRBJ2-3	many	CASSLTQGSDTQYF	TGTGCCAGCAGCTTAACACAGGGGTCAGATACGCAGTATTTT
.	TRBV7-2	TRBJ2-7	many	CASSRSIESSYEQYF	TGTGCCAGCAGCCGGTCCATCGAAAGCTCCTACGAGCAGTACTTC
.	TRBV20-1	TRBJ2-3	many	CSAKDEIPGPLRSTDTQYF	TGCAGTGCTAAAGATGAGATACCGGGACCCCTAAGGTCCACAGATACGCAGTATTTT